Listed below are T cell receptor beta chains from one sample, sequenced in a study of blood T cell repertoires in COVID-19. This table comes from immunoSEQ multiplex PCR, and its TCRdb copy is limited to in-frame clones, with some not included. This table holds roughly 160,000 clones, around four fifths found once. The sequenced sample was peripheral blood. These TCRs come from an elderly woman with acute or convalescent COVID-19. Each CDR3 is given with its conserved first and last residue. The D gene is left open where the match is weak. A clone size is listed for some rows: how often the clone was seen (once, few, many), or a class if it is expanded.

D	V	J	size	DNA	CDR3
TRBD1	TRBV29-1	TRBJ2-2	few	TGCAGCGTTGCCCGACCGGGACAGGGGGCAGCCGGGGAGCTGTTTTTT	CSVARPGQGAAGELFF
TRBD1	TRBV9	TRBJ2-7	.	TGTGCCAGCAGCCCGCCCGGGACAGGGGGCTGGGAGCAGTACTTC	CASSPPGTGGWEQYF
TRBD1	TRBV9	TRBJ1-2	.	TGTGCCAGCAGCGTAGAGGGAGGGACAGGGGTAAGAGATCGTACCTATGGCTACACCTTC	CASSVEGGTGVRDRTYGYTF
.	TRBV7-3	TRBJ2-2	.	TGTGCCAGCAGCTTAAATCAGGCGCAGGAGCTGTTTTTT	CASSLNQAQELFF
TRBD1	TRBV3-1/TRBV3-2	TRBJ2-7	.	TGTGCCAGCAGTACTCCGGGACAGACCTGGGAGCAGTACTTC	CASSTPGQTWEQYF
TRBD1	TRBV5-1	TRBJ1-6	once	TGCGCCAGCAGCTTTGAGGGGGCTCTGGGGAATTCACCCCTCCACTTT	CASSFEGALGNSPLHF
.	TRBV6-2/TRBV6-3	TRBJ2-1	.	TGTGCCAGCAGTTACTGGAGGGACAGTAAATACAATGAGCAGTTCTTC	CASSYWRDSKYNEQFF
.	TRBV11-2	TRBJ1-4	.	TGTGCCAGCAGCTGGGGACAAGGTCTATCCGAAAAACTGTTTTTT	CASSWGQGLSEKLFF
.	TRBV6-2/TRBV6-3	TRBJ2-2	once	TGTGCCAGCAGTTACTCGTCGACGGCGGGGCTTTCTAACACCGGGGAGCTGTTTTTT	CASSYSSTAGLSNTGELFF
TRBD1	TRBV7-2	TRBJ2-2	.	TGTGCCAGCAGCTTAGCGCGGGGACAGGGAAAGCTGTTTTTT	CASSLARGQGKLFF
TRBD1	TRBV10-3	TRBJ1-1	.	TGTGCCATCAGTGCTCAGGGGGCAAACACTGAAGCTTTCTTT	CAISAQGANTEAFF
.	TRBV19	TRBJ1-2	.	TGTGCCAGTAGTATAGACAGGGTTGCCGGCTACACCTTC	CASSIDRVAGYTF
.	TRBV7-2	TRBJ2-5	.	TGTGCCAGCAGCCTCCTGAGGGTGAGGGAAGAGACCCAGTACTTC	CASSLLRVREETQYF
.	TRBV29-1	TRBJ2-5	.	TGCAGCTCAAAAGGGGATACAGGGATAGAGACCCAGTACTTC	CSSKGDTGIETQYF
.	TRBV30	TRBJ2-3	.	TGTGCCTGGAGGTGGCGGGGCACAGATACGCAGTATTTT	CAWRWRGTDTQYF
.	TRBV29-1	TRBJ2-1	few	TGCAGCGTTAGGGTCGGGGTCTCCTACAATGAGCAGTTCTTC	CSVRVGVSYNEQFF
TRBD1	TRBV3-1/TRBV3-2	TRBJ2-5	.	TGTGCCAGCAGGACGGGACAGGGGGTGTTGGAGACCCAGTACTTC	CASRTGQGVLETQYF
.	TRBV7-2	TRBJ2-2	.	TGTGCCAGCAGCTTTCGCCGGGGGGCCACCGGGGAGCTGTTTTTT	CASSFRRGATGELFF
TRBD2	TRBV9	TRBJ2-3	.	TGTGCCAGCAGCGTGGGACTAGCGGCCACAGATACGCAGTATTTT	CASSVGLAATDTQYF
.	TRBV7-9	TRBJ2-1	once	TGTGCCAGCAGCTTATCCATCCGGGAAAAGGGGTTCTTC	CASSLSIREKGFF
.	TRBV30	TRBJ1-1	.	TGTGCCTGGAGTAGGGGGACGTTAGGTCGGGGTAGAAACACTGAAGCTTTCTTT	CAWSRGTLGRGRNTEAFF
.	TRBV6-2/TRBV6-3	TRBJ1-2	.	TGTGCCAGCAGTTACGCGGGTGCTGGCTACACCTTC	CASSYAGAGYTF
.	TRBV5-4	TRBJ1-2	once	TGTGCCAGCAGCTTTCGAGGGGCGGGGGGCAGAGGCTACACCTTC	CASSFRGAGGRGYTF
TRBD1	TRBV10-3	TRBJ2-3	.	TGTGCCATCAGTGGGACAGGGGGTGCTGGCACAGATACGCAGTATTTT	CAISGTGGAGTDTQYF
TRBD1	TRBV27	TRBJ1-3	.	TGTGCCAGCAGCAGCAGGGGGAGCAGTGGAAACACCATATATTTT	CASSSRGSSGNTIYF
.	TRBV4-1	TRBJ1-3	.	TGCGCCAGCAGCCAAGTGCTGACACAGCTTGAAAACACCATATATTTT	CASSQVLTQLENTIYF
.	TRBV20-1	TRBJ2-2	.	TGCAGTGCTCAGGGGCCCGGGGAGCTGTTTTTT	CSAQGPGELFF
.	TRBV9	TRBJ1-4	.	TGTGCCAGCAGCGTATCGGCGGGGGGTTTTGTAAAACTGTTTTTT	CASSVSAGGFVKLFF
.	TRBV19	TRBJ2-3	.	TGTGCCAGTAACTTCCGGTGGGGCACGGATACGCAGTATTTT	CASNFRWGTDTQYF
.	TRBV7-2	TRBJ1-3	.	TGTGCCAGCAGCTTAGACGGGTCGGAAGGAAACACCATATATTTT	CASSLDGSEGNTIYF
TRBD1	TRBV6-5	TRBJ1-4	.	TGTGCCAGCAGCCACCGTACAGGGGTAGAAAAACTGTTTTTT	CASSHRTGVEKLFF
.	TRBV9	TRBJ2-1	.	TGTGCCAGCAGCGGAGGACTACGCTCCTACAATGAGCAGTTCTTC	CASSGGLRSYNEQFF